The 21 T cell receptor beta chains presented below share a single source sample, sequenced in a study of T cell responses to AZD1222 COVID-19 vaccine. Produced via immunoSEQ multiplex PCR; TCRdb's table is partial and in-frame only. The data hold approximately 72,000 clones, with 70% to 90% observed a single time. The sequencing used peripheral blood, collected 28 days after the second AZD1222 dose. The receptor set was obtained from an adult who received the AZD1222 COVID-19 vaccine.

This chain links TRBV28 with TRBJ1-6; D uncertain. The CDR3 consists of 12 residues. CDR1 and CDR2 (germline): MDHEN, SYDVKM. V lost 2 bases to trimming and J lost 11 bases, with 7 bases between them. As DNA, the CDR3 is TGTGCCAGCAGTTTAGGTGGGACACCCCTCCACTTT. Amino acids: CASSLGGTPLHF.

The chain links TRBV5-5 to TRBJ1-4; unclear D gene. There are 12 residues in the CDR3. Germline V gene lookup returns CDR1 SGHKS and CDR2 YYEKEE (reference sequence). Trimming took 4 bases from V and 8 from J, leaving 9 bases between them. The CDR3 protein is CASSRTGEKLFF. The CDR3 nucleotides are TGTGCCAGCAGCCGGACGGGGGAAAAACTGTTTTTT.

The chain carries TRBV5-5 and TRBJ1-2; D is unclear. From germline, CDR1 is SGHKS and CDR2 YYEKEE (reference sequence). This CDR3 spans 14 amino acids. V gave up 1 base and J gave up 3 bases, with 10 bases separating them. CDR3 in DNA: TGTGCCAGCAGCTTGCGAAAGGGCCACTATGGCTACACCTTC. This translates into CASSLRKGHYGYTF.

The chain has TRBV9 and TRBJ2-7; TRBD2 agrees at 11 bases. This CDR3 is built from 15 residues. Germline CDR1 reads SGDLS; CDR2 reads YYNGEE. J gave up 3 bases and V 0 bases, and 2 bases lay outside the gene matches. CDR3 DNA: TGTGCCAGCAGCGTAGCTAGCGGGAGGAACTACGAGCAGTACTTC. As protein: CASSVASGRNYEQYF.

The chain uses TRBV4-3 and TRBJ2-2, with D tentatively TRBD2 (7 bases). V was trimmed by 0 bases and J by 4 bases, leaving 12 bases between them. The CDR3 runs 16 residues. CDR1 LGHNA and CDR2 YSLEER come from the germline V gene. The DNA for the CDR3 is TGCGCCAGCAGCCAAGATCGGGGGGCGGGCACCGGGGAGCTGTTTTTT. Its translation is CASSQDRGAGTGELFF.

The rearrangement links TRBV19 to TRBJ2-2; D not certain. V lost 3 bases to trimming and J lost 2 bases, with 10 bases between them. There are 15 residues in the CDR3. Germline assignment: CDR1 LNHDA and CDR2 SQIVND (reference sequence). The CDR3 DNA reads as TGTGCCAGTAGTATTAGGCAGATTAACACCGGGGAGCTGTTTTTT. Its translation: CASSIRQINTGELFF.

This clone has just one count. V usage is TRBV28 and J usage is TRBJ2-1, with TRBD2 identical over 7 bases. CDR1 MDHEN and CDR2 SYDVKM come from the germline V gene. Trimming at V came to 8 bases and at J to 5 bases, leaving 6 bases not matched to a gene. The CDR3 is 13 residues long. The chain's CDR3 is CASPKRDHNEQFF. CDR3 DNA sequence: TGTGCCAGCCCCAAGCGGGACCACAATGAGCAGTTCTTC.

The V and J genes are TRBV5-1 and TRBJ1-1; no clear D gene. CDR1 and CDR2 (germline): SGHRS, YFSETQ. The CDR3 totals 12 residues. The V end was cut by 4 bases, the J end by 5 bases, with 9 bases between. CDR3 amino acids: CASSLSQTEAFF. CDR3 nucleotides: TGCGCCAGCAGCCTCTCGCAGACTGAAGCTTTCTTT.

This rearrangement joins TRBV27 to TRBJ1-1; D is unclear. The CDR3 contains 14 residues. Germline V gene data show CDR1 as MNHEY and CDR2 as SMNVEV (reference sequence). Trimming took off 3 bases at V and 4 bases at J, with 12 bases between the two ends. DNA for the CDR3: TGTGCCAGCAGTTTTTCCGTAGGCAGCACTGAAGCTTTCTTT. This gives the protein CASSFSVGSTEAFF.

The chain is built from TRBV10-3 and TRBJ2-3, with 16 bases aligning to TRBD2. Unmatched junction bases numbered 5, after V lost 3 bases and J lost 5 bases. CDR1 and CDR2 (germline): ENHRY, SYGVKD. The CDR3 contains 17 residues. The CDR3 sequence: CAISEPGLAGGGDTQYF. CDR3 nucleotides: TGTGCCATCAGTGAACCGGGACTAGCGGGAGGGGGAGATACGCAGTATTTT.

This chain connects TRBV7-9 to TRBJ1-2, with D perhaps matching TRBD1 (5 bases). V was cut by 5 bases and J by 5 bases, with 15 bases left in between. This CDR3 has 14 amino acids. Germline V gene lookup returns CDR1 SEHNR and CDR2 FQNEAQ (reference sequence). The CDR3 reads CASSTTLEGYGYTF. The CDR3 region has the DNA TGTGCCAGCAGCACTACCCTTGAGGGGTATGGCTACACCTTC.

DNA for the CDR3: TGTGCCAGCAATACGGGACAGGGGTTTGAAAAACTGTTTTTT. Amino acid sequence: CASNTGQGFEKLFF. The V call is TRBV2, the J call TRBJ1-4, with 10 bases aligning to TRBD1. CDR3 length equals 14 residues. Unmatched junction bases numbered 6, after V lost 7 bases and J lost 7 bases. CDR1 is SNHLY, CDR2 FYNNEI, per germline.

The chain recombines TRBV7-9 with TRBJ2-3, with TRBD2 as a possible D gene (6 bases). The CDR3 contains 19 residues. Germline CDR1 and CDR2: SEHNR and FQNEAQ (reference sequence). The ends were cut back, 2 bases at V and 3 bases at J, with 24 bases in the middle. CDR3 region: CASSLLGRTTRGFTDTQYF. The CDR3, as DNA: TGTGCCAGCAGCTTACTCGGGAGAACCACCCGGGGTTTTACAGATACGCAGTATTTT.

This chain connects TRBV20-1 to TRBJ2-1; unclear D gene. CDR1 and CDR2 from the germline V gene are DFQATT and SNEGSKA (reference sequence). This CDR3 has 10 amino acids. Trimming removed 5 bases at V and 13 bases at J, with 12 bases between. CDR3 DNA sequence: TGCAGTGCTCGCCTTCGAAGCCAGTTCTTC. It is translated as CSARLRSQFF.

V gene TRBV7-9 combines with J gene TRBJ1-6; D is possibly TRBD1 (6 bases). The ends were cut back, 5 bases at V and 9 bases at J, with 14 bases in the middle. This CDR3 has 14 amino acids. CDR1 and CDR2 (germline): SEHNR, FQNEAQ (reference sequence). CDR3 DNA: TGTGCCAGCAGCCCCCGGGCAGGGGCTTCACCCCTCCACTTT. Protein sequence: CASSPRAGASPLHF.

This chain joins TRBV18 and TRBJ2-1, with TRBD2 matching 9 bases. CDR1 and CDR2 (germline): KGHSH, LQKENI. The ends lost 2 bases at V and 5 bases at J; junction bases unmatched: 7. This CDR3 is built from 16 residues. The CDR3 here is CASSPNPGTSNNEQFF. CDR3 DNA: TGTGCCAGCTCACCAAATCCCGGGACTAGCAACAATGAGCAGTTCTTC.

This sequence joins TRBV27 and TRBJ2-7; TRBD1 matches 7 bases. This CDR3 region has 16 residues. J was trimmed by 0 bases and V by 3 bases; bases with no gene match: 8. CDR1 and CDR2 (germline): MNHEY, SMNVEV (reference sequence). Here the CDR3 DNA reads TGTGCCAGCAGTTTGGCAGGGACAGTTAGCTCCTACGAGCAGTACTTC. It specifies CASSLAGTVSSYEQYF.

The V and J genes are TRBV27 and TRBJ2-5; 8 positions agree with TRBD1. With V trimmed by 7 bases and J by 3 bases, 10 bases remained unmatched. Germline CDR1 and CDR2: MNHEY and SMNVEV (reference sequence). The CDR3 is 15 residues long. This CDR3 is CASNSLQGGKETQYF. CDR3 DNA: TGTGCCAGCAATAGTTTACAGGGGGGAAAAGAGACCCAGTACTTC.

This clone has only a few counts. The genes are TRBV6-4 and TRBJ2-2, with no clear D. The CDR3 has 13 amino acids. Germline assignment: CDR1 MRHNA and CDR2 SNTAGT. The ends were cut back, 2 bases at V and 5 bases at J, with 6 bases in the middle. CDR3 loop: CASSDDETGELFF. The CDR3 DNA is TGTGCCAGCAGTGACGATGAGACCGGGGAGCTGTTTTTT.

Here the CDR3 reads CASSSRDRGTEAFF. The CDR3 DNA sequence: TGTGCCAGCAGCTCCCGGGACAGGGGAACTGAAGCTTTCTTT. The rearrangement joins TRBV5-4 to TRBJ1-1; 10 positions match TRBD1. The ends lost 3 bases at V and 5 bases at J; junction bases unmatched: 4. The CDR3 length is 14 residues. The germline V gene has CDR1 SGHNT and CDR2 YYREEE (reference sequence).

The genes are TRBV6-1 and TRBJ1-2, with 10 bases fitting TRBD1. J lost 6 bases, V lost 3 bases, and 13 bases had no gene match. CDR1 is MNHNS and CDR2 is SASEGT in the germline V gene. The CDR3 is 17 amino acids. The CDR3 nucleotides read TGTGCCAGCAGTGATACCCATGGGGGACAGGGGAGAAATGGCTACACCTTC. Its translation is CASSDTHGGQGRNGYTF.